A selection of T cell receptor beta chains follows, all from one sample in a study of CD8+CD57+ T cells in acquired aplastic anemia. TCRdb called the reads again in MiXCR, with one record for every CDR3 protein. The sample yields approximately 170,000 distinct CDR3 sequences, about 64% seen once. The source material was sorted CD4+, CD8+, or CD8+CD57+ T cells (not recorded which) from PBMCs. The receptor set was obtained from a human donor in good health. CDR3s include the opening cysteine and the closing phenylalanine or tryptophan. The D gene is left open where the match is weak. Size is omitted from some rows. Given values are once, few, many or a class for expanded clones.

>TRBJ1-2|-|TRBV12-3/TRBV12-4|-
CASSFGAHGARGYTF
TGTGCCAGCAGTTTCGGGGCACATGGGGCTAGAGGCTACACCTTC
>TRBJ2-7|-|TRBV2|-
CASSTGRDFATYEQYF
TGTGCCAGCAGTACGGGCCGGGACTTTGCGACCTACGAGCAGTACTTC
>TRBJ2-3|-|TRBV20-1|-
CSARGLGGTDTQYF
TGCAGTGCTAGGGGGTTGGGTGGCACAGATACGCAGTATTTT
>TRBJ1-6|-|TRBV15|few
CASTGWGNNSPLHF
TGTGCCAGTACGGGTTGGGGGAATAATTCACCCCTCCACTTT
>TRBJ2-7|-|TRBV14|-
CASSAGQNLYEQYF
TGTGCCAGCAGTGCCGGGCAGAATCTCTACGAGCAGTACTTC
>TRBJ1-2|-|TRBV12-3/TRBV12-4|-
CASSLGATGGSYTF
TGTGCCAGCAGTTTAGGGGCGACAGGAGGTAGCTACACCTTC
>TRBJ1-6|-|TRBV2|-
CASSLASGGFYNSPLHF
TGTGCCAGCAGCCTCGCGAGCGGGGGCTTCTATAATTCACCCCTCCACTTT
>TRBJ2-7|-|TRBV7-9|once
CASSEGDSPHEQYF
TGTGCCAGCAGTGAAGGGGACTCCCCCCACGAGCAGTACTTC
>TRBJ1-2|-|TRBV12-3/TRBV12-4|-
CASSLTSYGYTF
TGTGCCAGCAGTCTAACCTCTTATGGCTACACCTTC
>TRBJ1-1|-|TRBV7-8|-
CASSTGRTGTEAFF
TGTGCCAGCAGCACCGGACGCACGGGGACTGAAGCTTTCTTT
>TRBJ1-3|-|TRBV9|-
CASSVGTPFSGNTIYF
TGTGCCAGCAGCGTAGGAACTCCTTTCTCTGGAAACACCATATATTTT
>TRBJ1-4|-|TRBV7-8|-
CASSLGAEGSEKLFF
TGTGCCAGCAGCTTAGGTGCGGAGGGGAGTGAAAAACTGTTTTTT
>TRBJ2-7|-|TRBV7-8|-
CASSPRPHYEQYF
TGTGCCAGCAGCCCCAGACCGCACTACGAGCAGTACTTC
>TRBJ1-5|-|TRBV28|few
CASTSDSNQPQHF
TGTGCCAGCACTAGTGATAGCAATCAGCCCCAGCATTTT
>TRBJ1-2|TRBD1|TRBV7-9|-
CASVGPGQGSNDGYTF
TGTGCCAGCGTAGGCCCGGGACAGGGAAGTAACGATGGCTACACCTTC
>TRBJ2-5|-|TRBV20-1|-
CSARGRGQETQYF
TGCAGTGCTAGAGGTCGGGGGCAAGAGACCCAGTACTTC
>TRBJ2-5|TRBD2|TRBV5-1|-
CASSLAGGGIETQYF
TGCGCCAGCAGCTTGGCGGGGGGAGGGATCGAGACCCAGTACTTC
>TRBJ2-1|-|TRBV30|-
CAWRGKGNEQFF
TGTGCCTGGAGAGGGAAGGGGAATGAGCAGTTCTTC
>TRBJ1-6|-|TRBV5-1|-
CASSLAQIAGSPLHF
TGCGCCAGCAGCTTGGCGCAGATAGCGGGTTCACCCCTCCACTTT
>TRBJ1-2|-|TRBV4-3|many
CASSQDRRQGFYGYTF
TGCGCCAGCAGCCAAGATCGACGGCAGGGCTTCTATGGCTACACCTTC
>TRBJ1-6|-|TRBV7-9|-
CASQRDGYLNSPLHF
TGTGCCAGTCAACGAGACGGATACCTCAATTCACCCCTCCACTTT
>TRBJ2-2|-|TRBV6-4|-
CASRQDSSTGELFF
TGTGCCAGCAGACAGGACTCGTCCACCGGGGAGCTGTTTTTT
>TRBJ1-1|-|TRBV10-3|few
CAISESAGTEAFF
TGTGCCATCAGTGAGTCGGCTGGGACTGAAGCTTTCTTT
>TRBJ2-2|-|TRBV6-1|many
CASSEGNGGELFF
TGTGCCAGCAGTGAGGGTAACGGCGGGGAGCTGTTTTTT
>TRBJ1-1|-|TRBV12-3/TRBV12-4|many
CASSLTGSTEAFF
TGTGCCAGCAGTCTTACGGGGTCCACTGAAGCTTTCTTT
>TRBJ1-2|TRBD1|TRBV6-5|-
CASSYTSETGGYGYTF
TGTGCCAGCAGTTACACCTCCGAGACAGGGGGCTATGGCTACACCTTC
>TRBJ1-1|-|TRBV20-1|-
CSATGGRIEAFF
TGCAGTGCTACTGGGGGCAGGATAGAGGCTTTCTTT
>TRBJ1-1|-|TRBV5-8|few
CASSLGGHPAFF
TGTGCCAGCAGCTTGGGTGGTCACCCAGCTTTCTTT
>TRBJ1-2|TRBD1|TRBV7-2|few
CASSPQGARGYTF
TGTGCCAGCAGTCCACAGGGGGCGCGTGGCTACACCTTC
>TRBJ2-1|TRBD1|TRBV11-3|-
CARRQGSRYEQFF
TGTGCCAGAAGACAGGGGAGCCGGTATGAGCAGTTCTTC
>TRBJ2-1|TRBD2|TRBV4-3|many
CASSQALGLAGSWEQFF
TGCGCCAGCAGCCAAGCTTTAGGACTAGCGGGATCATGGGAGCAGTTCTTC
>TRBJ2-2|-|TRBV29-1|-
CSVSANPVANTGELFF
TGCAGCGTCTCAGCAAATCCGGTCGCGAACACCGGGGAGCTGTTTTTT
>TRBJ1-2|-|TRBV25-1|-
CASRDSERGYTF
TGTGCCAGCAGGGACAGCGAAAGGGGCTACACCTTC
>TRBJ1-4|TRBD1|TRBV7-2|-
CASSLRQGINEKLFF
TGTGCCAGCAGCCTCCGACAGGGAATAAATGAAAAACTGTTTTTT
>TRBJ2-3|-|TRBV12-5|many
CASGLLRGLPDTQYF
TGTGCTAGTGGTTTGCTTCGGGGATTGCCAGATACGCAGTATTTT
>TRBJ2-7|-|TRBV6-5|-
CASRSSGNEQYF
TGTGCCAGCAGGTCGTCGGGCAACGAGCAGTACTTC
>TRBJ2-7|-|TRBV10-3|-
CAISESGGDTLGEQYF
TGTGCCATCAGTGAGTCTGGCGGGGATACCCTAGGCGAGCAGTACTTC
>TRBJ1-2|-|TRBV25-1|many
CASSRGVSYGYTF
TGTGCCAGCAGTCGGGGGGTTTCCTATGGCTACACCTTC
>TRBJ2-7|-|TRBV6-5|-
CASSYSGSRRLGSEQYF
TGTGCCAGCAGTTACTCTGGCTCGCGACGCCTTGGATCCGAGCAGTACTTC
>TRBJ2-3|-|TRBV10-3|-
CAIRVGGGTDTQYF
TGTGCCATCAGGGTGGGTGGGGGCACAGATACGCAGTATTTT
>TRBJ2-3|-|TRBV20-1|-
CSAWGAITDTQYF
TGCAGTGCCTGGGGGGCCATCACAGATACGCAGTATTTT
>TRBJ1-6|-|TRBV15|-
CATSRDAGNSPLHF
TGTGCCACCAGCAGAGATGCGGGGAATTCACCCCTCCACTTT
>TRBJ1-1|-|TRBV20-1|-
CGLRTELYEAFF
TGCGGATTAAGGACAGAACTCTACGAAGCTTTCTTT
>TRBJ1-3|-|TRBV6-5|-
CASSYGLTGNTIYF
TGTGCCAGCAGTTACGGACTAACTGGAAACACCATATATTTT
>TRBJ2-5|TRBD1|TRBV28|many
CASSYGTGGAKETQYF
TGTGCCAGCAGCTATGGGACAGGGGGCGCGAAAGAGACCCAGTACTTC
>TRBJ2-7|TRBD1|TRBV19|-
CASRGDRGGEQYF
TGTGCCAGTAGAGGGGACAGAGGGGGCGAGCAGTACTTC
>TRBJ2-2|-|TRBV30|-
CAWSVLSSYTGELFF
TGTGCCTGGAGTGTACTTTCTAGCTACACCGGGGAGCTGTTTTTT
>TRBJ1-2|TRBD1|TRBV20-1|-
CSAGGQLANYGYTF
TGCAGTGCTGGGGGACAGCTAGCTAACTATGGCTACACCTTC
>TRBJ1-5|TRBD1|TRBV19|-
CASSRSQGASNQPQHF
TGTGCCAGTAGTAGATCACAGGGGGCCAGCAATCAGCCCCAGCATTTT
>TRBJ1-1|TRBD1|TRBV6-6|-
CASSYLGTGIMNTEAFF
TGTGCCAGCAGTTACCTCGGGACAGGAATCATGAACACTGAAGCTTTCTTT
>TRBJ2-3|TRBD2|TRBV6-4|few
CASSETSGRTDTQYF
TGTGCCAGCAGTGAAACTAGCGGGAGAACAGATACGCAGTATTTT
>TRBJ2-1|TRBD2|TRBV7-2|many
CASSLAVLAGGGDEQFF
TGTGCCAGCAGCTTAGCGGTCCTAGCGGGAGGAGGGGATGAGCAGTTCTTC
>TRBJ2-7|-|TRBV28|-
CASSFGAGPPDEQYF
TGTGCCAGCAGTTTTGGGGCAGGGCCCCCTGACGAGCAGTACTTC